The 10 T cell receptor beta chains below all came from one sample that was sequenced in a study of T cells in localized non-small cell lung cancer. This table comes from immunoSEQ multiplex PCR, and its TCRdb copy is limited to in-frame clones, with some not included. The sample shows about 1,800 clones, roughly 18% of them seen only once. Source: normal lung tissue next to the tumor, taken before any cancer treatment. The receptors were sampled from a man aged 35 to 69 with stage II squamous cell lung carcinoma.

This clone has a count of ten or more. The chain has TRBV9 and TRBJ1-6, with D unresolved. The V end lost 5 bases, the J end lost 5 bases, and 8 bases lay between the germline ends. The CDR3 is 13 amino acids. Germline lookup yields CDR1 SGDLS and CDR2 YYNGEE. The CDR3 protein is CASSPRDNSPLHF. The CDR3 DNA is TGTGCCAGCAGTCCCCGGGATAATTCACCCCTCCACTTT.

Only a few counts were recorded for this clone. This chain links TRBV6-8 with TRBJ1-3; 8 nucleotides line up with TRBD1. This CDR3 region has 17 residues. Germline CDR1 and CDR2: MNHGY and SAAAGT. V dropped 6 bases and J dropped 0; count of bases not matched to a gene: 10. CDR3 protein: CASSSRTGLFSGNTIYF. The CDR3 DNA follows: TGTGCCAGCAGCTCCAGGACAGGGTTATTCTCTGGAAACACCATATATTTT.

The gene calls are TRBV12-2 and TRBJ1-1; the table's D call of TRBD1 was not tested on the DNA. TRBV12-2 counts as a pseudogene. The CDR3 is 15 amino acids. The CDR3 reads CALRSTGHRNTEAFF. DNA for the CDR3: TGTGCCTTACGAAGTACGGGACACCGCAACACTGAAGCTTTCTTT.

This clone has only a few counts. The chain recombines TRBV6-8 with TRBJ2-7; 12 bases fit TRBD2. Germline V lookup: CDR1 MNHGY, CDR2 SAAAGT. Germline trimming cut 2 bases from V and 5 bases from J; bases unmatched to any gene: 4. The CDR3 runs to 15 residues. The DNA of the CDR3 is TGTGCCAGCAGTTACCCGACTAGCGGGAGCAACGAGCAGTACTTC. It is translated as CASSYPTSGSNEQYF.

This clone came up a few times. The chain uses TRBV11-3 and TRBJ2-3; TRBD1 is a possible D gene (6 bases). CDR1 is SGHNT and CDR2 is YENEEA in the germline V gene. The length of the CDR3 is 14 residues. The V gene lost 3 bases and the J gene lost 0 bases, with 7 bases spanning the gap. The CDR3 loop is CASSLQGSTDTQYF. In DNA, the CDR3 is TGTGCCAGCAGCTTGCAGGGGAGCACAGATACGCAGTATTTT. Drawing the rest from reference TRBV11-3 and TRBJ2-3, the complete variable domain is EAGVVQSPRYKIIEKKQPVAFWCNPISGHNTLYWYLQNLGQGPELLIRYENEEAVDDSQLPKDRFSAERLKGVDSTLKIQPAELGDSAVYLCASSLQGSTDTQYFGPGTRLTVL.

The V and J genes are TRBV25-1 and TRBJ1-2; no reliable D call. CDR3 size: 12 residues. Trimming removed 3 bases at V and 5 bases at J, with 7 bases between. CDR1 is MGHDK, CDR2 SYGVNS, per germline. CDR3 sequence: CASSDGRYGYTF. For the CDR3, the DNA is TGTGCCAGCAGTGATGGTCGGTATGGCTACACCTTC.

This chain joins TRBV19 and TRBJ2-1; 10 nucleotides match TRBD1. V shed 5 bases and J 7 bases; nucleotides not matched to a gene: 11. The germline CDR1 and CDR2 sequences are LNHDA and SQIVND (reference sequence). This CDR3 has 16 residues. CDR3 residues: CASSDLDRGRFNEQFF. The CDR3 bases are TGTGCCAGTAGTGACCTCGACAGGGGGCGCTTTAATGAGCAGTTCTTC.

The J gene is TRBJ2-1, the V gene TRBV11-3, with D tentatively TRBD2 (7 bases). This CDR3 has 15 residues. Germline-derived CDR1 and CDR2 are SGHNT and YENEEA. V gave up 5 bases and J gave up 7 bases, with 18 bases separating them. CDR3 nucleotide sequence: TGTGCCAGCAGCCCCGGGGCAGGGGAGGGGAATGAGCAGTTCTTC. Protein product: CASSPGAGEGNEQFF. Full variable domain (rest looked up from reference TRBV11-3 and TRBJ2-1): EAGVVQSPRYKIIEKKQPVAFWCNPISGHNTLYWYLQNLGQGPELLIRYENEEAVDDSQLPKDRFSAERLKGVDSTLKIQPAELGDSAVYLCASSPGAGEGNEQFFGPGTRLTVL.

CDR3 coding DNA: TGCAGCGTTGAAGCGGCGGGAGGGCCTCCGTTCTTC. Its protein product is CSVEAAGGPPFF. This chain links TRBV29-1 with TRBJ2-1; TRBD2 matches 9 bases. There are 12 residues in the CDR3. CDR1 and CDR2 from the germline V gene are SQVTM and ANQGSEA. V was clipped by 1 base and J by 15 bases; unmatched bases: 7.

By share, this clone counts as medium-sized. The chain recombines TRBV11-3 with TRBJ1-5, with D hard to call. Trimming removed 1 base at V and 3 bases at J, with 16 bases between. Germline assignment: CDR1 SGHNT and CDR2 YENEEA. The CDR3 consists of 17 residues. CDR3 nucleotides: TGTGCCAGCAGCTTAGTTTCTATGATGCGGTTCAATCAGCCCCAGCATTTT. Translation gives CASSLVSMMRFNQPQHF. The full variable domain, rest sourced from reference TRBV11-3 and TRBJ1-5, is EAGVVQSPRYKIIEKKQPVAFWCNPISGHNTLYWYLQNLGQGPELLIRYENEEAVDDSQLPKDRFSAERLKGVDSTLKIQPAELGDSAVYLCASSLVSMMRFNQPQHFGDGTRLSIL.